This is a list of T cell receptor beta chains from one sample in a study of type 1 regulatory T cells. No antigen has been assigned to these receptors. MiXCR, applied by TCRdb to the reads, yields one record per CDR3 protein. The sample records 60,000 to 80,000 distinct CDR3 sequences, 63% being singletons. Sequenced: cultured T cells, either the whole culture or a sorted T cell fraction (not recorded which). All receptors come from a human donor in good health. CDR3s include the opening cysteine and the closing phenylalanine or tryptophan. D genes are given only for firm matches. Some rows mark clone size as missing; the rest say once, few, many or name a class of expanded clone.

len,d_gene,abundance,v_gene,j_gene,CDR3aa,CDR3nt
14,TRBD1,few,TRBV5-1,TRBJ2-5,CASSRSGGQETQYF,TGCGCCAGCAGCAGATCAGGGGGCCAGGAGACCCAGTACTTC
11,.,few,TRBV6-2/TRBV6-3,TRBJ2-1,CASSYPDEQFF,TGTGCCAGCAGTTACCCCGATGAGCAGTTCTTC
15,TRBD1,once,TRBV20-1,TRBJ1-3,CSARRDSTTGNTIYF,TGCAGTGCACGACGGGACAGCACAACTGGAAACACCATATATTTT
17,.,.,TRBV11-1,TRBJ2-2,CASSLYSGSANTGELFF,TGTGCCAGCAGTCTATATAGCGGCAGCGCGAACACCGGGGAGCTGTTTTTT
13,.,.,TRBV5-1,TRBJ2-1,CASSLGTGREQFF,TGCGCCAGCAGCTTGGGGACGGGTCGAGAGCAGTTCTTC
15,.,.,TRBV5-1,TRBJ2-1,CASSLFREGGNEQFF,TGCGCCAGCAGCTTGTTTCGCGAAGGGGGGAATGAGCAGTTCTTC
13,.,few,TRBV7-2,TRBJ2-3,CASSLDGTDTQYF,TGTGCCAGCAGCTTAGACGGCACAGATACGCAGTATTTT
15,.,.,TRBV24-1,TRBJ2-3,CATSLRRGPPDTQYF,TGTGCCACCAGTCTGAGACGCGGTCCCCCAGATACGCAGTATTTT
14,TRBD2,few,TRBV12-3/TRBV12-4,TRBJ2-3,CASSRTSGRDTQYF,TGTGCCAGCAGCCGGACTAGCGGCAGGGATACGCAGTATTTT
14,.,.,TRBV2,TRBJ2-2,CATCWGKNTGELFF,TGTGCGACCTGTTGGGGGAAAAACACCGGGGAGCTGTTTTTT
13,.,.,TRBV7-9,TRBJ2-7,CASSSWRLEEQYF,TGTGCCAGCAGCTCCTGGCGACTAGAGGAGCAGTACTTC
15,TRBD2,.,TRBV12-3/TRBV12-4,TRBJ2-7,CASSFGTSGNAGQYF,TGTGCCAGCAGTTTTGGGACTAGCGGGAACGCTGGACAGTACTTC
17,TRBD2,.,TRBV29-1,TRBJ2-3,CSVVLGKASGSQNTQYF,TGCAGCGTTGTACTCGGGAAGGCTAGCGGGAGTCAAAATACGCAGTATTTT
11,.,.,TRBV5-1,TRBJ2-7,CASSTVDEQYF,TGCGCCAGCAGCACGGTCGACGAGCAGTACTTC
16,.,.,TRBV11-1,TRBJ2-1,CASSSLSSGSYNEQFF,TGTGCCAGCTCGAGTCTTAGCTCGGGTTCCTACAATGAGCAGTTCTTC
15,TRBD1,.,TRBV19,TRBJ2-1,CASSKQGAGYNEQFF,TGTGCCAGTAGTAAACAGGGGGCAGGCTACAATGAGCAGTTCTTC
14,.,.,TRBV19,TRBJ2-6,CASSLGAGANVLTF,TGTGCCAGTAGCCTCGGGGCCGGGGCCAACGTCCTGACTTTC
12,.,.,TRBV3-1,TRBJ2-7,CASSHYTYEQYF,TGTGCCAGCAGCCATTACACCTACGAGCAGTACTTC
14,.,.,TRBV15,TRBJ2-3,CATSRDPWGDTQYF,TGTGCCACCAGCAGAGATCCGTGGGGAGATACGCAGTATTTT
17,TRBD2,.,TRBV5-1,TRBJ2-2,CASSLGLAEGNTEELFF,TGCGCCAGCAGCCTGGGACTAGCGGAAGGGAACACCGAGGAGCTGTTTTTT
14,.,once,TRBV9,TRBJ1-1,CASSDTGIRAEAFF,TGTGCCAGCAGCGATACAGGGATAAGAGCTGAAGCTTTCTTT
18,TRBD2,.,TRBV4-1,TRBJ2-3,CASSQGFLGLADTDTQYF,TGCGCCAGCAGCCAAGGATTTTTGGGTCTAGCGGACACAGATACGCAGTATTTT
13,.,.,TRBV20-1,TRBJ1-2,CSAMLDSNYGYTF,TGCAGTGCTATGCTCGATTCTAACTATGGCTACACCTTC
15,TRBD2,.,TRBV7-9,TRBJ2-7,CASSPHAGGGYEQYF,TGTGCCAGCAGCCCCCATGCGGGAGGGGGCTACGAGCAGTACTTC
13,.,few,TRBV20-1,TRBJ1-4,CSVQTAGNEKLFF,TGCAGTGTTCAGACGGCCGGCAATGAAAAACTGTTTTTT
11,.,few,TRBV7-2,TRBJ2-1,CASSLGIQQFF,TGTGCCAGCAGTTTGGGGATTCAGCAGTTCTTC
13,.,.,TRBV7-2,TRBJ2-7,CASSLALGVEQYF,TGTGCCAGCAGCTTAGCGCTCGGGGTCGAGCAGTACTTC
16,TRBD2,.,TRBV12-3/TRBV12-4,TRBJ2-5,CASSFGRVLHQETQYF,TGTGCCAGCAGCTTTGGGAGGGTCCTCCACCAAGAGACCCAGTACTTC
15,.,few,TRBV15,TRBJ1-5,CATSREVSKNQPQHF,TGTGCCACCAGCAGAGAGGTGTCAAAAAATCAGCCCCAGCATTTT
14,.,.,TRBV27,TRBJ2-5,CASSSAGLRETQYF,TGTGCCAGCAGTTCAGCAGGACTCCGAGAGACCCAGTACTTC
15,TRBD1,few,TRBV9,TRBJ1-4,CASSIDGQGAEKLFF,TGTGCCAGCAGCATCGATGGGCAGGGGGCGGAGAAACTGTTTTTT
15,.,many,TRBV5-4,TRBJ1-6,CASSPWGRLNSPLHF,TGTGCCAGCAGCCCGTGGGGACGCTTGAATTCACCCCTCCACTTT
15,TRBD1,.,TRBV18,TRBJ2-7,CASSPLGQVYCEQYF,TGTGCCAGCTCACCACTTGGACAGGTGTACTGCGAGCAGTACTTC
14,.,.,TRBV20-1,TRBJ2-1,CSAWGRDNLSEQFF,TGCAGTGCTTGGGGTCGGGACAATTTATCCGAGCAGTTCTTC
20,TRBD1,.,TRBV20-1,TRBJ2-3,CSARAASGQGARVNTDTQYF,TGCAGTGCTAGGGCAGCCTCGGGACAGGGGGCACGGGTGAACACAGATACGCAGTATTTT
15,.,.,TRBV27,TRBJ1-1,CASSLFPLMNTEAFF,TGTGCCAGCAGTTTATTTCCACTCATGAACACTGAAGCTTTCTTT
14,TRBD1,.,TRBV30,TRBJ2-1,CAWSPAGQGLGQFF,TGTGCCTGGAGTCCCGCGGGACAGGGGCTCGGGCAGTTCTTC
15,TRBD1,once,TRBV5-1,TRBJ2-2,CASSPRQGGTGELFF,TGCGCCAGCAGCCCCCGACAGGGGGGGACCGGGGAGCTGTTTTTT
15,.,once,TRBV6-1,TRBJ2-1,CASTLGAGSYNEQFF,TGTGCCAGCACCCTGGGTGCAGGGTCCTACAATGAGCAGTTCTTC
15,TRBD1,.,TRBV18,TRBJ1-5,CASSRQGASNQPQHF,TGTGCCAGCTCGAGACAGGGGGCAAGCAATCAGCCCCAGCATTTT
14,.,few,TRBV5-1,TRBJ2-3,CASSLDSSTDTQYF,TGCGCCAGCAGCTTGGACTCTAGCACAGATACGCAGTATTTT
13,.,.,TRBV2,TRBJ1-1,CASRRTENTEAFF,TGTGCCAGCAGGAGGACGGAGAACACTGAAGCTTTCTTT
15,.,.,TRBV10-3,TRBJ2-7,CAILRSGGRSYEQYF,TGTGCCATCCTAAGGTCCGGCGGAAGATCCTACGAGCAGTACTTC
13,.,.,TRBV29-1,TRBJ2-2,CSVVNWKSGELFF,TGCAGCGTTGTCAATTGGAAGTCCGGGGAGCTGTTTTTT
16,TRBD2,.,TRBV4-2,TRBJ2-3,CASSQTGTSDTDTQYF,TGTGCCAGCAGCCAAACCGGGACTAGCGACACAGATACGCAGTATTTT
15,TRBD1,.,TRBV19,TRBJ1-4,CASTGQPATNEKLFF,TGTGCCAGTACGGGACAGCCTGCAACTAATGAAAAACTGTTTTTT
11,.,.,TRBV12-3/TRBV12-4,TRBJ1-1,CASTRGSEAFF,TGTGCCAGCACTCGGGGCAGTGAAGCTTTCTTT
15,.,.,TRBV18,TRBJ2-1,CASSPGQSSYNEQFF,TGTGCCAGCTCACCGGGACAAAGCTCCTACAATGAGCAGTTCTTC
16,TRBD1,.,TRBV11-2,TRBJ1-1,CASRRPGQRLNTEAFF,TGTGCCAGCAGACGTCCGGGACAGAGACTAAACACTGAAGCTTTCTTT
15,.,few,TRBV5-1,TRBJ2-1,CASRSTGGVYNEQFF,TGCGCCAGCAGGTCGACTGGGGGAGTCTACAATGAGCAGTTCTTC
16,TRBD1,.,TRBV19,TRBJ2-1,CASIGDQDRAYNEQFF,TGTGCCAGTATAGGGGATCAAGACAGGGCCTACAATGAGCAGTTCTTC